At least ten counts were recorded for the clone carrying this T cell receptor beta chain. Its target is not known. What was amplified from RNA transcripts were TCR beta CDR3 regions. Carried out on the TCR CDR3, a first-round RT-PCR used the HTBI primer set. TCRdb recomputed calls from the multiplex PCR reads with MiXCR, one row per CDR3 protein. The data hold around 240,000 distinct CDR3 sequences, with over 15% observed a single time. The data derive from a study of T cells in Graves' hyperthyroidism and ophthalmopathy. Study context: Upon initial diagnosis and before any treatment, peripheral blood was collected. Broader study findings: In blood, most of the thyroid clonotypes expanded above 0.001 were also present.

Cells are PBMCs isolated from 10 ml of fresh blood. The CDR3 sequence is 15 residues long. V lost 5 bases and J 5 bases, leaving 18 bases between the germline ends. Germline CDR1 MGHRA, CDR2 YSYEKL. The chain is built from TRBV4-1 and TRBJ1-1; possibly TRBD1 for D (6 bases). This receptor was obtained from a woman aged 18-29 years with Graves' ophthalmopathy. Specimen: blood. This CDR3 is CASSASQGGLTEAFF. In DNA, the CDR3 is TGCGCCAGCAGCGCAAGTCAAGGGGGGCTGACTGAAGCTTTCTTT.